This T cell receptor (beta chain) was profiled in a study of T cell repertoires in cytomegalovirus infection. Study-level background: CMV epitopes in the study were HLA-C-restricted (recently identified) and HLA-B-restricted (well studied). Matching HLA type, along with CMV infection, was indicated by public TCR beta signatures.

Notes on the study in general: The ex vivo response showed dominance by HLA-C-restricted CMV-specific TCR beta clonotypes.

This clonotype was seen a few times. Its antigen is not known. TCRdb recomputed calls from the reads with MiXCR, one row per CDR3 protein. This table has under 300,000 distinct CDR3 sequences, 20% to 25% appearing once. The source is a human donor in good health (CMV status not recorded). Some clones in this sample may be carry-over from other donors' samples. Sample: cultured PBMCs, taken from culture after CMV antigen stimulation.

The CDR3 sequence: CASSNSGTDVRAFF. CDR3 DNA sequence: TGTGCCAGCTCGAATTCCGGGACAGACGTGAGAGCTTTCTTT. This rearrangement joins TRBV18 to TRBJ1-1; 7 bases agree with TRBD1. The ends lost 6 bases at V and 10 bases at J; junction bases unmatched: 14. CDR3 length equals 14 residues. The germline CDR1 and CDR2 sequences are KGHSH and LQKENI.